This T cell receptor beta chain was identified during a study of T-cell memory formation after mild COVID-19. General study points: A second wave expanding day 15 to 37 was CD4+-biased; contracting clones were balanced.

CDR1 is SGHRS and CDR2 is YFSETQ in the germline V gene. V was pared by 2 bases and J by 3 bases, with 10 bases of the junction left unmatched. The CDR3 has 17 amino acids. This clonotype was seen only a few times. Its antigen is currently unknown. One entry per CDR3 protein, called by TCRdb with MiXCR from the 5' RACE reads. The table includes about 100,000 distinct CDR3 sequences, around 10% detected once. The sequence came from a man younger than 30 who had mild COVID-19 (a few samples of this study predate the infection). Cell type and time point are not known. What was sequenced was PBMCs or a T cell subset sorted from them (not recorded which). The chain joins TRBV5-1 to TRBJ2-3, with TRBD1 matching 9 bases. In DNA, the CDR3 is TGCGCCAGCAGCTTCTGGAGGGAGACAGGGGGTACAGATACGCAGTATTTT. Its translation: CASSFWRETGGTDTQYF.